These 31 T cell receptor beta chains share one sample of origin, sequenced in a study of T cells in women clearing cervical HPV infection. The assay was immunoSEQ multiplex PCR, and TCRdb's table has in-frame clones only and misses some. This table lists tens of thousands of clones. The sample taken for sequencing was blood buffy coat. Receptor source: a woman aged 18 to 75 with a cervical HPV16 infection that either progressed to CIN3+ or cleared (not recorded which).

Notes on this clone: The DNA ends 3 residues before the CDR3 does, and the rest of the CDR3 is filled in from the germline J gene. V gene TRBV7-2 combines with J gene TRBJ2-7, with 8 bases matching TRBD2. Germline loops: CDR1 SGHTA, CDR2 FQGNSA. The CDR3 has 15 amino acids. The V and J ends lost 5 bases and 2 bases, in that order; junction bases with no gene match: 8. The CDR3 sequence: CASSTPGLVTYEQYF. CDR3 bases read: TGTGCCAGCAGCACCCCGGGACTAGTCACCTACGAG.

Of note for this clone: The sequenced fragment ends 3 residues before the CDR3 boundary, so the rest is inferred from the germline J gene. The genes are TRBV5-1 and TRBJ2-7, with 7 bases aligning to TRBD2. V shed 0 bases and J 6 bases; nucleotides not matched to a gene: 6. The CDR3 spans 14 residues. Germline CDR1 and CDR2: SGHRS and YFSETQ. The CDR3 loop is CASSLGTSSPEQYF. Incomplete CDR3 DNA: TGCGCCAGCAGCTTGGGGACTAGTTCTCCCGAG.

A word on this clone: The observed sequence ends 3 residues before the CDR3 terminus, with the missing tail filled in from the germline J gene. The chain recombines TRBV5-1 with TRBJ2-1; 11 bases line up with TRBD2. This CDR3 spans 14 amino acids. In germline, CDR1 is SGHRS, CDR2 YFSETQ. V shed 5 bases, J shed 6 bases, and the junction held 4 bases outside the gene matches. The sequenced part of the CDR3 DNA is TGCGCCAGCAGTAGCGGGGGGGCCTTCAATGAG. Encoded protein: CASSSGGAFNE. The entire CDR3 is CASSSGGAFNEQFF.

In the case of this clone: The read terminates 3 residues before the CDR3 end, so the remaining end is supplied by the germline J gene. The chain links TRBV6-2 or TRBV6-3 to TRBJ2-1; 7 bases line up with TRBD1. CDR1 is MNHEY, CDR2 SVGEGT, per germline. Unmatched junction bases numbered 4, after V lost 7 bases and J lost 4 bases. This CDR3 contains 13 residues. The part of the CDR3 DNA that was read is TGTGCCAGCAAACGGGACAGTTACAATGAG. Its protein is CASKRDSYNE. From start to end, the CDR3 is CASKRDSYNEQFF.

CDR3 DNA (partial): TGTGCTAGTGGTTCAGAGAGCAATCAGCCC. Protein sequence: CASGSESNQP. The CDR3 reads in full as CASGSESNQPQHF. This chain joins TRBV12-5 and TRBJ1-5; D gene uncertain. The read ends 3 residues shy of where the CDR3 ends; the end is completed using the germline J gene. The CDR3 loop spans 13 amino acids. From germline, CDR1 is LGHNT and CDR2 FRNRAP. V was pared by 4 bases and J by 1 base, with 5 bases between.

A remark on this clone: Read coverage stops 3 residues before the CDR3 terminus; the germline J gene supplies the remainder. J is TRBJ2-1 and V is TRBV5-6; 9 nucleotides match TRBD2. V dropped 4 bases and J dropped 4; count of bases not matched to a gene: 6. Germline V gene lookup returns CDR1 SGHDT and CDR2 YYEEEE. The CDR3 length is 15 residues. This CDR3 is CASSGGGAGYNEQFF. The covered CDR3 bases are TGTGCCAGCAGCGGCGGGGGGGCCGGGTACAATGAG.

The CDR3 spells CASSAGREYEQYF. Partial CDR3 DNA: TGTGCCAGCAGTGCCGGCAGGGAATACGAG. The chain joins TRBV6-1 to TRBJ2-7, with a possible D match to TRBD1 (5 bases). The DNA ends 3 residues before the CDR3 does, and the rest of the CDR3 is filled in from the germline J gene. The germline V gene has CDR1 MNHNS and CDR2 SASEGT. The CDR3 contains 13 residues. V lost 4 bases to trimming and J lost 4 bases, with 11 bases between them.

Worth noting for this clone: Coverage ceases 3 residues before the CDR3 finishes, and the germline J gene fills in the end. This chain connects TRBV20-1 to TRBJ1-2; D is undetermined. This CDR3 region has 15 residues. Germline V gene sequence: CDR1 DFQATT, CDR2 SNEGSKA (reference sequence). Incomplete CDR3 DNA: TGCAGTGCTAGAGATGCGGGAACAAGCACAGATACC. Its translation is CSARDAGTSTDT. In full, the CDR3 is CSARDAGTSTDTYTF.

A word on this clone: Coverage ceases 3 residues before the CDR3 finishes, and the germline J gene fills in the end. The genes are TRBV19 and TRBJ1-6; D is uncertain. This CDR3 is 19 amino acids long. Trimming left V 3 bases short and J 5 bases short, with 23 bases between. Germline-derived CDR1 and CDR2 are LNHDA and SQIVND (reference sequence). The DNA read from the CDR3 is TGTGCCAGTAGTATTTGGTTTTCGAACTCCGCTGAGCATAATTCACCC. Its protein is CASSIWFSNSAEHNSP. In full, the CDR3 reads CASSIWFSNSAEHNSPLHF.

On this clone: The read is 3 residues too short to cover the CDR3 end, so that end is filled in from the germline J gene. The rearrangement joins TRBV20-1 to TRBJ1-2; D is uncertain. In germline, CDR1 is DFQATT, CDR2 SNEGSKA (reference sequence). The V end lost 0 bases, the J end lost 5 bases, and 10 bases lay between the germline ends. The CDR3 length is 13 residues. Incomplete CDR3 DNA: TGCAGTGCTAGAGAATCGGGTTCTTATGGC. It specifies CSARESGSYG. The CDR3 reads in full as CSARESGSYGYTF.

In the case of this clone: The sequenced fragment ends 3 residues before the CDR3 boundary, so the rest is inferred from the germline J gene. The V call is TRBV20-1, the J call TRBJ1-6; TRBD1 might be the D (6 bases). Deletions cut 6 bases from V and 9 bases from J, with 18 bases between. The germline V gene encodes CDR1 DFQATT and CDR2 SNEGSKA (reference sequence). The CDR3 runs to 14 residues. The DNA read from the CDR3 is TGCAGTGCGAAGCAGGGGCGGTTGGGTTCACCC. It codes for CSAKQGRLGSP. The complete CDR3 reads CSAKQGRLGSPLHF.

As concerns this clone: The CDR3 is cut off 3 residues early in the read; its end comes from the germline J gene. The rearrangement links TRBV10-3 to TRBJ2-3; TRBD2 matches at 9 bases. The CDR3 is 15 residues long. The V gene's germline CDR1 is ENHRY and CDR2 SYGVKD. V was pared by 6 bases and J by 0 bases, with 4 bases of the junction left unmatched. The CDR3: CAISETSGSTDTQYF. Partial CDR3 DNA: TGTGCCATCAGCGAAACTAGCGGGAGCACAGATACG.

As concerns this clone: Read sequence stops 3 residues before the CDR3 end, and the germline J gene provides the missing end. The genes are TRBV2 and TRBJ2-2, with TRBD2 matching 14 bases. Per the germline V gene, CDR1 is SNHLY and CDR2 is FYNNEI. V was clipped by 7 bases and J by 5 bases; unmatched bases: 9. CDR3 size: 17 residues. The CDR3 sequence is CASTPGLAGAFTGELFF. The part of the CDR3 DNA that was read is TGTGCCAGCACTCCGGGACTAGCGGGGGCCTTTACCGGGGAG. Using reference TRBV2 and TRBJ2-2 for the parts outside the CDR3, the full variable domain is EPEVTQTPSHQVTQMGQEVILRCVPISNHLYFYWYRQILGQKVEFLVSFYNNEISEKSEIFDDQFSVERPDGSNFTLKIRSTKLEDSAMYFCASTPGLAGAFTGELFFGEGSRLTVL.

A note on this clone: The read halts 3 residues ahead of the CDR3 end, with the missing end drawn from the germline J gene. The gene calls are TRBV7-9 and TRBJ2-1; 9 nucleotides match TRBD2. J was trimmed by 8 bases and V by 7 bases; bases with no gene match: 12. There are 15 residues in the CDR3. Germline-derived CDR1 and CDR2 are SEHNR and FQNEAQ (reference sequence). The CDR3 reads CASTPVLAGVDEQFF. CDR3 DNA (partial): TGTGCCAGCACCCCGGTGTTAGCGGGAGTCGATGAG.

As concerns this clone: The CDR3 end falls 3 residues outside the read, so it is completed with the germline J gene. The chain recombines TRBV19 with TRBJ1-2, with 7 bases lining up with TRBD1. The germline V gene has CDR1 LNHDA and CDR2 SQIVND (reference sequence). CDR3 length equals 16 residues. The trim removed 1 base at V and 4 bases at J, leaving 9 bases unmatched. Here the CDR3 reads CASSIAFTGALYGYTF. CDR3 bases read: TGTGCCAGTAGTATAGCTTTTACAGGGGCCCTCTATGGC. The variable domain in full, completed from reference TRBV19 and TRBJ1-2, reads DGGITQSPKYLFRKEGQNVTLSCEQNLNHDAMYWYRQDPGQGLRLIYYSQIVNDFQKGDIAEGYSVSREKKESFPLTVTSAQKNPTAFYLCASSIAFTGALYGYTFGSGTRLTVV.

Remarks on this clone: The read is 3 residues too short to cover the CDR3 end, so that end is filled in from the germline J gene. This chain links TRBV2 with TRBJ1-1, with D unresolved. The germline V gene encodes CDR1 SNHLY and CDR2 FYNNEI. Trimming left V 5 bases short and J 1 base short, with 11 bases between. This CDR3 region has 14 residues. This CDR3 is CASSTVRWNTEAFF. CDR3 bases read: TGTGCCAGCAGTACAGTCCGGTGGAACACTGAA.

In the case of this clone: The DNA ends 3 residues before the CDR3 does, and the rest of the CDR3 is filled in from the germline J gene. J is TRBJ2-7 and V is TRBV5-6; the D gene is possibly TRBD1 (6 bases). V was pared by 5 bases and J by 3 bases, with 12 bases between. CDR1 and CDR2 (germline): SGHDT, YYEEEE. The CDR3 spans 13 residues. The part of the CDR3 DNA that was read is TGTGCCAGCAGACAGGGTGGGGGCTACGAG. This gives the protein CASRQGGGYE. The complete CDR3 sequence is CASRQGGGYEQYF. Together with reference TRBV5-6 and TRBJ2-7, the CDR3 gives the full variable domain: DAGVTQSPTHLIKTRGQQVTLRCSPKSGHDTVSWYQQALGQGPQFIFQYYEEEERQRGNFPDRFSGHQFPNYSSELNVNALLLGDSALYLCASRQGGGYEQYFGPGTRLTVT.

A note on this clone: The CDR3 extends 3 residues past the end of the read, so its final part is completed from the germline J gene. J is TRBJ1-2 and V is TRBV28, with D possibly being TRBD1 (6 bases). The CDR3 runs 16 residues. Germline-derived CDR1 and CDR2 are MDHEN and SYDVKM. The CDR3 loop reads CASSLALSWQGHGYTF. The part of the CDR3 DNA that was read is TGTGCCAGCAGTTTAGCCCTTTCTTGGCAGGGGCACGGC.

Worth noting for this clone: The read ends 3 residues shy of where the CDR3 ends; the end is completed using the germline J gene. V and J are TRBV30 and TRBJ2-2, with 8 bases identical to TRBD1. V lost 3 bases and J lost 4; bases outside the gene matches: 10. Germline V gene lookup returns CDR1 GTSNPN and CDR2 SVGIG (reference sequence). This CDR3 has 16 residues. CDR3 bases read: TGTGCCTGGAGGGTCATTCGTACAGGGGGCACCGGGGAG. This encodes CAWRVIRTGGTGE. The whole CDR3 is CAWRVIRTGGTGELFF.

A remark on this clone: The CDR3 end lies 3 residues beyond the end of the read and is filled in from the germline J gene. The chain is built from TRBV10-2 and TRBJ1-3; the D gene is possibly TRBD1 (5 bases). CDR3 length: 14 amino acids. CDR1 is WSHSY and CDR2 is SAAADI in the germline V gene. V lost 4 bases and J 0 bases, leaving 7 bases between the germline ends. The CDR3 spells CASSVTGSGNTIYF. The part of the CDR3 DNA that was read is TGCGCCAGCAGTGTAACAGGCTCTGGAAACACC.

Points on this clone: Read sequence stops 3 residues before the CDR3 end, and the germline J gene provides the missing end. This chain joins TRBV7-3 and TRBJ2-5, with 9 bases identical to TRBD1. The CDR3 is 15 residues long. Germline CDR1 and CDR2: SGHTA and FQGTGA. CDR3 region: CASSTGTGSTDTQYF. CDR3 bases read: TGTGCCAGCAGCACCGGGACAGGGAGCACAGATACC.

With regard to this clone: The read comes to an end 3 residues before the CDR3 does, leaving the germline J gene to fill in the end. The V call is TRBV15, the J call TRBJ1-1; 9 positions agree with TRBD1. The CDR3 has 16 residues. The germline gives CDR1 LNHNV, CDR2 YYDKDF (reference sequence). V shed 1 base and J 4 bases; nucleotides not matched to a gene: 7. The CDR3 bases that were read are TGTGCCACCAGCAGAGTCACGACAGGGGGTATCACTGAA. Translating it yields CATSRVTTGGITE. The CDR3 reads in full as CATSRVTTGGITEAFF. Full variable domain (remainder filled in from reference TRBV15 and TRBJ1-1): DAMVIQNPRYQVTQFGKPVTLSCSQTLNHNVMYWYQQKSSQAPKLLFHYYDKDFNNEADTPDNFQSRRPNTSFCFLDIRSPGLGDTAMYLCATSRVTTGGITEAFFGQGTRLTVV.

The part of the CDR3 DNA that was read is TGTGCCAGCAGCTTGTGGGACAAAGAGACC. The encoded protein is CASSLWDKET. The entire CDR3 sequence reads CASSLWDKETQYF. The rearrangement uses TRBV5-8 and TRBJ2-5, with TRBD1 as a possible D gene (6 bases). The sequenced fragment ends 3 residues before the CDR3 boundary, so the rest is inferred from the germline J gene. Germline assignment: CDR1 SGHTS and CDR2 YDEGEE. The length of the CDR3 is 13 residues. V was pared by 1 base and J by 3 bases, with 7 bases between.

On this clone: The read halts 3 residues ahead of the CDR3 end, with the missing end drawn from the germline J gene. The chain couples TRBV5-6 to TRBJ2-3; D ambiguous. This CDR3 contains 15 residues. In germline, CDR1 is SGHDT, CDR2 YYEEEE. V dropped 3 bases and J dropped 2 bases, with 13 bases sitting between them. The CDR3 DNA, read in part, is TGTGCCAGCAGCTATAGATTAAGTTACACAGATACG. Translation: CASSYRLSYTDT. In full, the CDR3 reads CASSYRLSYTDTQYF.

On this clone itself: The sequence runs out 3 residues before the end of the CDR3; the remainder is reconstructed from the germline J gene. The rearrangement links TRBV5-5 to TRBJ2-1, with D unclear. The CDR3 sequence is 13 residues long. With 0 bases removed from V and 7 bases from J, the gap between germline ends came to 8 bases. Germline V gene data show CDR1 as SGHKS and CDR2 as YYEKEE (reference sequence). Partial CDR3 DNA: TGTGCCAGCAGCTTGGACTCCTGGAATGAG. This sequence encodes CASSLDSWNE. From start to end, the CDR3 is CASSLDSWNEQFF.

As for this clone: The CDR3 extends 3 residues past the end of the read, so its final part is completed from the germline J gene. J is TRBJ2-3 and V is TRBV4-1; D might be TRBD2 (5 bases). V lost 0 bases to trimming and J lost 2 bases, with 12 bases between them. Per germline, CDR1 MGHRA and CDR2 YSYEKL. This CDR3 is 16 amino acids long. The chain's CDR3 is CASSQDVGVYTDTQYF. Incomplete CDR3 DNA: TGCGCCAGCAGCCAAGATGTCGGGGTGTACACAGATACG.

A remark on this clone: The read terminates 3 residues ahead of where the CDR3 ends, so the germline J gene completes it. The chain is built from TRBV7-2 and TRBJ2-7; TRBD2 might be the D (6 bases). Germline CDR1 reads SGHTA; CDR2 reads FQGNSA. V was trimmed by 5 bases and J by 5 bases, leaving 16 bases between them. The CDR3 is 14 residues long. CDR3 DNA (partial): TGTGCCAGCAGCCCCCGTAGCGGCGCAGACGAG. Its translation: CASSPRSGADE. The full CDR3 protein reads CASSPRSGADEQYF.

To note about this clone: The read terminates 3 residues ahead of where the CDR3 ends, so the germline J gene completes it. The V gene is TRBV11-3, the J gene TRBJ2-7; D is ambiguous. The CDR3 is made up of 11 amino acids. CDR1 and CDR2 (germline): SGHNT, YENEEA. V shed 2 bases and J shed 3 bases, with 2 bases lying between them. CDR3 sequence: CASSLHYEQYF. The part of the CDR3 DNA that was read is TGTGCCAGCAGCTTACACTACGAG.

The DNA read from the CDR3 is TGTGCCAGCACCCTACCCGAGTCTGGAAACACC. Amino acids: CASTLPESGNT. The whole CDR3 sequence is CASTLPESGNTIYF. This rearrangement joins TRBV28 to TRBJ1-3; D gene ambiguous. The sequence runs out 3 residues before the end of the CDR3; the remainder is reconstructed from the germline J gene. Germline V gene data show CDR1 as MDHEN and CDR2 as SYDVKM. V was cut by 7 bases and J by 1 base, with 11 bases left in between. CDR3 length equals 14 residues. Drawing the rest from reference TRBV28 and TRBJ1-3, the complete variable domain is DVKVTQSSRYLVKRTGEKVFLECVQDMDHENMFWYRQDPGLGLRLIYFSYDVKMKEKGDIPEGYSVSREKKERFSLILESASTNQTSMYLCASTLPESGNTIYFGEGSWLTVV.

A remark on this clone: The read ends 3 residues early relative to the CDR3; the germline J gene fills the gap. This sequence joins TRBV7-3 and TRBJ2-1, with D unclear. Germline-derived CDR1 and CDR2 are SGHTA and FQGTGA. The CDR3 is 15 amino acids. V gave up 0 bases and J gave up 9 bases, with 15 bases separating them. The CDR3 reads CASSLTQNPSSEQFF. CDR3 bases read: TGTGCCAGCAGCTTAACGCAGAACCCCTCGAGTGAG.

Worth noting for this clone: The read halts 3 residues ahead of the CDR3 end, with the missing end drawn from the germline J gene. Distinct nucleotide sequences in the sample also encode this CDR3. The rearrangement joins TRBV14 to TRBJ1-3; weak D call: TRBD1 (6 bases). V was pared by 1 base and J by 0 bases, with 13 bases between. The CDR3 has 17 amino acids. The germline V gene has CDR1 SGHDN and CDR2 FVKESK. Incomplete CDR3 DNA: TGTGCCAGCAGCCAAGCGGTTGGACAGTTCTCTGGAAACACC. Protein sequence: CASSQAVGQFSGNT. The CDR3 reads in full as CASSQAVGQFSGNTIYF.